These T cell receptor beta chains were read from a single sample in a study of neurological immune-mediated disorders. MiXCR was run by TCRdb on the 5' RACE reads, yielding one entry per CDR3 protein. The sample has approximately 45,000 distinct CDR3 sequences; roughly 13% are singletons. Material: PBMCs. The source of these receptors is a man between 25 and 39 years old in good health. Each CDR3 is given with its conserved first and last residue. D genes are given only for firm matches. Not all rows give a size; the values are once, few, many and, for expanded clones, a class.

cdr3_nt | cdr3_aa | v_call | clone_size | d_call | j_call
TGCGCCAACAGCCCAAGACCGGACGGTTACAATGAGCAGTTCTTC | CANSPRPDGYNEQFF | TRBV5-1 | . | . | TRBJ2-1
TGCAGCGTTGAAATCGAGACCTACGAGCAGTACTTC | CSVEIETYEQYF | TRBV29-1 | many | . | TRBJ2-7
TGTGCCAGCAGCCTCAATTCACCCCTCCACTTT | CASSLNSPLHF | TRBV27 | many | . | TRBJ1-6
TGTGCCAGCAGTTTAAAGGGGGCGCGGAACACTGAAGCTTTCTTT | CASSLKGARNTEAFF | TRBV28 | many | TRBD1 | TRBJ1-1
TGTGCCAGCAGCTTAGTTACCGGCTCCTACGAGCAGTACTTC | CASSLVTGSYEQYF | TRBV7-2 | many | . | TRBJ2-7
TGTGCCAGCAGTTCGACAGGGCCCTGGGGTGAGCAGTTCTTC | CASSSTGPWGEQFF | TRBV27 | many | TRBD1 | TRBJ2-1
TGCAGCGTTAGTTTCTCTGGAAACACCATATATTTT | CSVSFSGNTIYF | TRBV29-1 | many | . | TRBJ1-3
TGTGCCAGCAGCCAAGGGGACGGTGAAAAACTGTTTTTT | CASSQGDGEKLFF | TRBV3-1 | . | . | TRBJ1-4
TGTGCCACCAGCCTTAAAGGGCCTTCCTACGAGCAGTACTTC | CATSLKGPSYEQYF | TRBV15 | many | . | TRBJ2-7
TGTGCCAGCAGCACCCAGGGGGGAAACACCATATATTTT | CASSTQGGNTIYF | TRBV9 | many | . | TRBJ1-3
TGTGCCAGCAGCGGACGATGGAACACTGAAGCTTTCTTT | CASSGRWNTEAFF | TRBV27 | many | . | TRBJ1-1
TGTGCCAGCAGTAAGACTAGCGGGATACCTGAGCAGTTCTTC | CASSKTSGIPEQFF | TRBV12-3/TRBV12-4 | . | TRBD2 | TRBJ2-1
TGTGCCAGCAGCTTTTCCTACGAGCAGTACTTC | CASSFSYEQYF | TRBV5-5 | many | . | TRBJ2-7
TGCAGCGTTATCGACAGAGCTAACTATGGCTACACCTTC | CSVIDRANYGYTF | TRBV29-1 | many | . | TRBJ1-2
TGTGCCAGCAGCCCGGGACAGCGATCCTACGAGCAGTACTTC | CASSPGQRSYEQYF | TRBV7-3 | many | TRBD1 | TRBJ2-7
TGTGCCATCAGCGCCCCGAACACCGGGGAGCTGTTTTTT | CAISAPNTGELFF | TRBV10-2 | once | . | TRBJ2-2
TGCAGCGTCCGACAGGGCTTGAACACCGGGGAGCTGTTTTTT | CSVRQGLNTGELFF | TRBV29-1 | many | TRBD1 | TRBJ2-2
TGTGCCAGTAGTGCGTCCCTAAATGAGCAGTTCTTC | CASSASLNEQFF | TRBV19 | many | . | TRBJ2-1
TGTGCCAGCAGCTTGGGTCTTGGAAATCAGCCCCAGCATTTT | CASSLGLGNQPQHF | TRBV5-6 | many | . | TRBJ1-5
TGTGCCAGCAGTTACGTCGGGACCGAAACCTACGAGCAGTACTTC | CASSYVGTETYEQYF | TRBV6-6 | many | . | TRBJ2-7
TGTGCCAGCAGCTTGGGGGACAGGGGTGTCTATCAGCCCCAGCATTTT | CASSLGDRGVYQPQHF | TRBV5-5 | . | TRBD1 | TRBJ1-5
TGTGCCAGCAGTTTGGGCAGGGGACCCTATTCAGGGGATGAAAAACTGTTTTTT | CASSLGRGPYSGDEKLFF | TRBV27 | many | . | TRBJ1-4
TGTGCCAGCACTCTTGACGGGAGGAGGGATGAGCAGTTCTTC | CASTLDGRRDEQFF | TRBV28 | many | TRBD2 | TRBJ2-1
TGCAGCGTTTTAAAAACAGGAGCATCCCTGGAGCAGTACTTC | CSVLKTGASLEQYF | TRBV29-1 | many | . | TRBJ2-7
TGTGCCAGCATCCCAGGGCCGTCTGGAAACACCATATATTTT | CASIPGPSGNTIYF | TRBV12-3/TRBV12-4 | . | . | TRBJ1-3
TGCGCCAGCAGCCAAGATCCGTACGATATGAACACTGAAGCTTTCTTT | CASSQDPYDMNTEAFF | TRBV4-1 | many | . | TRBJ1-1
TGTGCCAGCAGTCTCAAACGTTTTCAGGGATTCTCTGGGGCCAACGTCCTGACTTTC | CASSLKRFQGFSGANVLTF | TRBV27 | once | . | TRBJ2-6
TGCGCCAGCAGCCAAAACCGGGACTACCCCCGCAATGAGCAGTTCTTC | CASSQNRDYPRNEQFF | TRBV5-1 | few | TRBD2 | TRBJ2-1
TGTGCCAGCAGCCCGGTTCAGGGTGTTCGGCACTTC | CASSPVQGVRHF | TRBV7-8 | many | . | TRBJ2-4
TGTGCCAGCAGCTTAGGGGGGGCAGGGACTGAAGCTTTCTTT | CASSLGGAGTEAFF | TRBV7-9 | many | . | TRBJ1-1
TGTGCCAACAGCTTGCGGTCTGGCGGGGGACTCTACGAGCAGTACTTC | CANSLRSGGGLYEQYF | TRBV5-5 | many | TRBD2 | TRBJ2-7
TGTGCCTGGAGTGCGGGGGCAGGGGGCTCGGAAAAACTGTTTTTT | CAWSAGAGGSEKLFF | TRBV30 | many | TRBD1 | TRBJ1-4
TGCGCCAGCAGTGAGTCGGAGGTAGATACGCAGTATTTT | CASSESEVDTQYF | TRBV10-1 | many | . | TRBJ2-3
TGCAGTGCTAGTTCCTGGGACAGAGCGACTGAAGCTTTCTTT | CSASSWDRATEAFF | TRBV20-1 | many | TRBD1 | TRBJ1-1
TGTGCCAGCAGCTTGTGGCAGGGAGGTGCCGGGGAGCTGTTTTTT | CASSLWQGGAGELFF | TRBV5-5 | many | . | TRBJ2-2
TGTGCCATCAGTGACGGACTAGCGACCTCCTACGAGCAGTACTTC | CAISDGLATSYEQYF | TRBV10-3 | . | TRBD2 | TRBJ2-7
TGTGCCAGCAGTTTTCGGCTAGCGGAGGACTACAATGAGCAGTTCTTC | CASSFRLAEDYNEQFF | TRBV12-3/TRBV12-4 | many | TRBD2 | TRBJ2-1
TGTGCCAGCAGCCGGTTCGAGAAGACCCAGTACTTC | CASSRFEKTQYF | TRBV7-9 | many | . | TRBJ2-5